This T cell receptor (beta chain) is from a study of chemoradiotherapy in HPV16-positive cancers. Turning to the study itself: Functional T-cell assays on a couple of HPV16-positive patients' cells defined candidate HPV-specific clones and common TCR motifs. Findings and caveats of the study: Better recurrence-free survival went with HPV-responsive T-cell expansion in HPV16-positive patients. Candidate HPV-specific clones and E7-related TCR motifs grew in tumor during treatment.

Looked up from germline, CDR1 is SGHDN and CDR2 is FVKESK. The J segment lost 7 bases and the V segment lost 2 bases, leaving 8 bases of the junction unmatched. This CDR3 contains 14 residues. Samples were taken several times over chemoradiotherapy. Some clones are missing from TCRdb's copy, which holds only in-frame ones; the method was immunoSEQ multiplex PCR. The top ten hold over 25% of the sample, which has about 5,400 clones, about three quarters seen once. This clone was detected only a few times. Its antigen is unidentified. This clonotype was obtained from a human donor with HPV-associated anogenital cancer. Sampling was done from a patient who underwent chemoradiotherapy. This chain connects TRBV14 to TRBJ2-7, with 7 bases aligning to TRBD2. In DNA, the CDR3 is TGTGCCAGCAGCCAATCCGGGGGGAGAGGAGAGCAGTACTTC. This encodes CASSQSGGRGEQYF.